The 28 T cell receptor beta chains below were found in one sample sequenced in a study of T cell repertoires in cytomegalovirus infection. Each CDR3 protein is one row after TCRdb ran MiXCR on the reads. The data hold some 800,000 distinct CDR3 sequences, with 32% observed a single time. The antigens of these receptors remain unknown. The specimen was cultured CD8+ T cells from PBMCs, collected from culture after CMV antigen stimulation. The receptors come from a human donor in good health (CMV status not recorded). Some clones in this sample may be carry-over from other donors' samples.

V usage is TRBV20-1 and J usage is TRBJ1-1; no clear D. Trimming stripped 0 bases from V and 7 bases from J, with 6 bases between. This CDR3 contains 11 residues. The germline V gene has CDR1 DFQATT and CDR2 SNEGSKA (reference sequence). CDR3 bases: TGCAGTGCTAGAGAAGATATTGAAGCTTTCTTT. Translation gives CSAREDIEAFF.

This clonotype came up a few times. The rearrangement joins TRBV4-1 to TRBJ1-3, with D maybe TRBD1 (5 bases). The germline V gene has CDR1 MGHRA and CDR2 YSYEKL. The CDR3 sequence is 17 residues long. Deletions cut 4 bases from V and 0 bases from J, with 16 bases between. CDR3 in DNA: TGCGCCAGCAGCCCGGGGGAAGTGCGGCGCTCTGGAAACACCATATATTTT. Protein product: CASSPGEVRRSGNTIYF.

V and J are TRBV14 and TRBJ2-7; possible D gene TRBD1, 6 bases. Looked up from germline, CDR1 is SGHDN and CDR2 is FVKESK. This CDR3 comprises 15 residues. Trimming took 2 bases from V and 0 from J, leaving 11 bases between them. CDR3 residues: CASSQQGTLSYEQYF. The CDR3 DNA is TGTGCCAGCAGCCAACAGGGGACCCTCTCCTACGAGCAGTACTTC.

J is TRBJ1-2 and V is TRBV6-5; TRBD1 matches 7 bases. The V gene end was trimmed by 5 bases and the J gene end by 8 bases; junction bases not matched to a gene: 8. The germline V gene has CDR1 MNHEY and CDR2 SVGAGI. The CDR3 spans 13 residues. This chain's CDR3 is CASSPTGENGYTF. The CDR3 DNA reads TGTGCCAGCAGTCCCACAGGGGAGAACGGCTACACCTTC.

The chain combines TRBV6-5 with TRBJ2-1; D possibly corresponds to TRBD2 (7 bases). There are 16 residues in the CDR3. Trimming took 2 bases from V and 5 from J, leaving 16 bases between them. Germline CDR1 MNHEY, CDR2 SVGAGI. The CDR3: CASSYGGASLDNEQFF. CDR3 bases: TGTGCCAGCAGTTACGGGGGGGCTAGTTTAGACAATGAGCAGTTCTTC.

The chain has TRBV7-8 and TRBJ2-5, with 10 bases matching TRBD2. The CDR3 consists of 15 residues. Germline lookup yields CDR1 SGHVS and CDR2 FQNEAQ. Trimming cost V 7 bases and J 6 bases; bases outside gene matches: 11. CDR3 in amino acids: CASTAFLAGEQTQYF. The CDR3 DNA reads TGTGCCAGCACCGCGTTCCTAGCGGGGGAGCAGACCCAGTACTTC.

Written as DNA, the CDR3 is TGTGCCAATACTAGCGGGGGGGCTTACACCGGGGAGCTGTTTTTT. It codes for CANTSGGAYTGELFF. The chain couples TRBV6-1 to TRBJ2-2, with 13 bases aligning to TRBD2. Trimming at V came to 10 bases and at J to 3 bases, leaving 5 bases not matched to a gene. The CDR3 runs to 15 residues. From germline, CDR1 is MNHNS and CDR2 SASEGT.

This clonotype was picked up a small number of times. The chain carries TRBV12-3 or TRBV12-4 and TRBJ2-1; perhaps TRBD2 as D (6 bases). V lost 1 base, J lost 8 bases, and 12 bases lay in between. The CDR3 runs to 14 residues. The CDR3 region is CASSLVGGVDEQFF. The CDR3 DNA follows: TGTGCCAGCAGTTTAGTCGGGGGTGTCGATGAGCAGTTCTTC.

CDR3 in DNA: TGCAGTGCTAGAATGAGTGGGGACTACCTCCTTTACACAGATACGCAGTATTTT. Translating it yields CSARMSGDYLLYTDTQYF. This chain uses TRBV20-1 with TRBJ2-3; 7 nucleotides line up with TRBD2. From germline, CDR1 is DFQATT and CDR2 SNEGSKA (reference sequence). The CDR3 contains 18 residues. V shed 2 bases and J 2 bases; nucleotides not matched to a gene: 16.

This clonotype was detected a few times. The rearrangement joins TRBV7-6 to TRBJ1-4; D remains unclear. The CDR3 covers 13 residues. V shed 4 bases and J shed 4 bases, with 7 bases lying between them. CDR1 is SGHVS and CDR2 is FNYEAQ in the germline V gene. CDR3 in DNA: TGTGCCAGCAGCTCGGAATTTAATGAAAAACTGTTTTTT. This sequence encodes CASSSEFNEKLFF.

Only a few counts were recorded for this clonotype. The chain recombines TRBV10-3 with TRBJ1-1, with 11 bases identical to TRBD1. The germline gives CDR1 ENHRY, CDR2 SYGVKD. This CDR3 comprises 15 residues. J was trimmed by 3 bases and V by 4 bases; bases with no gene match: 4. CDR3 amino acids: CAISGTGGEYTEAFF. The CDR3 DNA follows: TGTGCCATCAGTGGGACAGGGGGCGAGTACACTGAAGCTTTCTTT.

This clonotype was seen more than once but under ten times. The CDR3 protein is CASSGQGRAGELFF. The CDR3 DNA is TGTGCCAGCAGCGGACAGGGGAGGGCCGGGGAGCTGTTTTTT. This rearrangement joins TRBV27 to TRBJ2-2, with 9 nucleotides matching TRBD1. Germline assignment: CDR1 MNHEY and CDR2 SMNVEV (reference sequence). V lost 6 bases, J lost 6 bases, and 5 bases stayed unmatched. The CDR3 spans 14 residues.

This rearrangement joins TRBV24-1 to TRBJ2-2; D uncertain. CDR3 length: 14 residues. CDR1 and CDR2 (germline): KGHDR, SFDVKD. Trimming removed 2 bases from V and 1 base from J, with 4 bases in between. The DNA of the CDR3 is TGTGCCACCAGTGATTATGGGAACACCGGGGAGCTGTTTTTT. The encoded protein is CATSDYGNTGELFF.

The rearrangement links TRBV6-1 to TRBJ1-2; a weak D match, TRBD1 (6 bases). The length of the CDR3 is 13 residues. The germline V and J ends were trimmed by 9 bases and 3 bases, with 14 bases remaining between them. CDR1 and CDR2 from the germline V gene are MNHNS and SASEGT. The CDR3 sequence: CARSEGGDYGYTF. The CDR3 region has the DNA TGTGCCAGATCTGAGGGGGGAGACTATGGCTACACCTTC.

This clonotype showed up many times. CDR3 sequence reads: CASSSTGQGVWWEQYV. The CDR3 DNA reads as TGTGCCAGCAGTTCGACTGGACAGGGAGTTTGGTGGGAGCAGTACGTC. The rearrangement uses TRBV6-2 or TRBV6-3 and TRBJ2-7; 8 bases line up with TRBD1. The length of the CDR3 is 16 residues. The V segment lost 4 bases and the J segment 7 bases; nucleotides outside the gene matches: 15. Germline V gene lookup returns CDR1 MNHEY and CDR2 SVGEGT.

This clonotype was detected ten times or more. The chain links TRBV4-1 to TRBJ2-1, with D perhaps matching TRBD2 (6 bases). This CDR3 spans 17 amino acids. V lost 0 bases, J lost 0 bases, and 12 bases lay in between. CDR1 is MGHRA, CDR2 YSYEKL, per germline. The CDR3 bases are TGCGCCAGCAGCCAAGATCGTGAGGGACTCTCCTACAATGAGCAGTTCTTC. Amino acid sequence: CASSQDREGLSYNEQFF.

The rearrangement joins TRBV2 to TRBJ2-5, with TRBD1 matching 9 bases. The CDR3 is 17 residues long. Germline trimming cut 11 bases from V and 4 bases from J; bases unmatched to any gene: 20. CDR1 is SNHLY, CDR2 FYNNEI, per germline. The DNA for the CDR3 is TGTGCCCGACAGGGGGTCCTACTAGTGGGGGGAAGAGAGACCCAGTACTTC. Residues: CARQGVLLVGGRETQYF.

V usage is TRBV7-3 and J usage is TRBJ1-5, with D perhaps matching TRBD1 (5 bases). V gave up 5 bases and J gave up 3 bases, with 17 bases separating them. Germline CDR1 SGHTA, CDR2 FQGTGA. The CDR3 length is 16 residues. CDR3 residues: CASSPSTTDFNQPQHF. Here the CDR3 DNA reads TGTGCCAGCAGCCCATCGACGACAGATTTCAATCAGCCCCAGCATTTT. Supplemented by reference TRBV7-3 and TRBJ1-5, the full variable domain reads GAGVSQTPSNKVTEKGKYVELRCDPISGHTALYWYRQSLGQGPEFLIYFQGTGAADDSGLPNDRFFAVRPEGSVSTLKIQRTERGDSAVYLCASSPSTTDFNQPQHFGDGTRLSIL.

This clonotype was observed many times. The V call is TRBV7-2, the J call TRBJ1-4; a weak D match, TRBD1 (5 bases). V was pared by 5 bases and J by 3 bases, with 13 bases between. The CDR3 has 15 residues. CDR1 is SGHTA and CDR2 is FQGNSA in the germline V gene. This CDR3 is CASSAGITSNEKLFF. The CDR3 coding sequence is TGTGCCAGCAGCGCAGGGATAACGTCTAATGAAAAACTGTTTTTT.

There are a few counts of this clonotype. This rearrangement joins TRBV6-1 to TRBJ2-1; 9 nucleotides agree with TRBD2. After removal of 3 bases from V and 4 bases from J, the junction contained 10 bases not matched to a gene. The CDR3 extends over 17 amino acids. The V gene's germline CDR1 is MNHNS and CDR2 SASEGT. CDR3 sequence reads: CASSDLFLAGNYNEQFF. DNA of the CDR3: TGTGCCAGCAGTGATCTATTTCTAGCGGGGAATTACAATGAGCAGTTCTTC.

The CDR3 bases are TGCAGCGTGCCAACCTGGGGGAATGAGCAGTTCTTC. Protein product: CSVPTWGNEQFF. V and J are TRBV29-1 and TRBJ2-1, with D tentatively TRBD1 or TRBD2 (5 bases each). Germline V gene sequence: CDR1 SQVTM, CDR2 ANQGSEA. The length of the CDR3 is 12 residues. Between the trimmed V and J ends, which lost 6 bases and 7 bases, there was a span of 13 bases.

The V gene is TRBV6-2 or TRBV6-3, the J gene TRBJ2-1; 9 bases match TRBD1. This CDR3 has 18 residues. J gave up 5 bases and V 5 bases, and 16 bases lay outside the gene matches. Germline CDR1 MNHEY, CDR2 SVGEGT. The CDR3: CASSHLLLGTGRDNEQFF. The CDR3 coding sequence is TGTGCCAGCAGTCACTTGCTATTAGGGACAGGGCGGGACAATGAGCAGTTCTTC.

This clonotype was counted between two and nine times. This chain links TRBV6-8 with TRBJ2-5; D assignment may be TRBD1 or TRBD2 (6 bases each). The CDR3 runs to 15 residues. Germline CDR1 reads MNHGY; CDR2 reads SAAAGT. V gave up 4 bases and J gave up 1 base, with 13 bases separating them. The CDR3 DNA reads as TGTGCCAGCAGTTGGGGGGCAGTACGCCAAGAGACCCAGTACTTC. Its protein is CASSWGAVRQETQYF.

The chain carries TRBV29-1 and TRBJ2-5, with 8 bases matching TRBD2. The CDR3 runs 14 residues. Germline CDR1 SQVTM, CDR2 ANQGSEA. V was clipped by 7 bases and J by 7 bases; unmatched bases: 14. The CDR3 reads CSARAGTRDPTQYF. The CDR3 coding sequence is TGCAGCGCCCGGGCGGGGACTAGGGACCCGACCCAGTACTTC.

This chain connects TRBV5-1 to TRBJ2-7; the match to TRBD1 covers 7 bases. CDR3 length: 17 amino acids. Trimming removed 1 base from V and 1 base from J; junction bases left unmatched: 11. Germline lookup yields CDR1 SGHRS and CDR2 YFSETQ. The CDR3 nucleotides are TGCGCCAGCAGCTTGAAGGTGGACCAGGGGGATTCCTACGAGCAGTACGTC. This encodes CASSLKVDQGDSYEQYV.

This clonotype was found a few times. V and J are TRBV10-2 and TRBJ2-3; tentatively, D is TRBD2 (5 bases). From germline, CDR1 is WSHSY and CDR2 SAAADI. This CDR3 has 13 amino acids. The ends were cut back, 4 bases at V and 6 bases at J, with 11 bases in the middle. The CDR3: CASSGRLPDTQYF. Here the CDR3 DNA reads TGCGCCAGCAGTGGCCGACTACCGGATACGCAGTATTTT.

This chain joins TRBV12-3 or TRBV12-4 and TRBJ2-3, with a possible D match to TRBD2 (5 bases). Trimming cost V 3 bases and J 7 bases, with 14 bases left between them. The CDR3 is 14 amino acids. The CDR3 reads CASSFETRENTQYF. CDR3 nucleotide sequence: TGTGCCAGCAGTTTTGAAACTAGAGAGAATACGCAGTATTTT.

In regard to this clonotype: Compared with germline, one end of the junction differs, possibly owing to a read error. The rearrangement uses TRBV5-3 and TRBJ2-1; unclear D gene. TRBV5-3 is noted as an ORF with a role that remains uncertain. The CDR3 is 11 residues long. CDR3 DNA sequence: TGTGCCAGCAGCTGGAGTGAAGAGCAGTTCTTC. Protein product: CASSWSEEQFF.